These 13 T cell receptor beta chains were sequenced from one sample in a study of CD8 T cells in ankylosing spondylitis. TCRdb itself ran the 5' RACE reads through MiXCR, one entry per CDR3 protein. This table holds about 130,000 distinct CDR3 sequences, about a tenth found once. The material sequenced was blood, either unsorted or a sorted T cell fraction (not recorded which). The source is a male donor with ankylosing spondylitis or in good health (not recorded which).

This clonotype has a handful of counts. The rearrangement links TRBV7-3 to TRBJ2-1; D perhaps matches TRBD1 (6 bases). The CDR3 sequence is 16 residues long. Trimming pared 1 base from V and 4 bases from J, leaving 14 bases between. Germline CDR1 is SGHTA and CDR2 is FQGTGA. CDR3 nucleotide sequence: TGTGCCAGCAGCTTAATCCCAGGGGCGTCTTACAATGAGCAGTTCTTC. As protein: CASSLIPGASYNEQFF.

This clonotype was counted ten times or more. This CDR3 reads CSVAKAGNTDTQYF. As DNA, the CDR3 is TGCAGCGTTGCGAAGGCAGGGAACACAGATACGCAGTATTTT. The V gene is TRBV29-1, the J gene TRBJ2-3; TRBD1 is a possible D gene (5 bases). The V gene lost 4 bases and the J gene lost 2 bases, with 13 bases spanning the gap. Looked up from germline, CDR1 is SQVTM and CDR2 is ANQGSEA. The CDR3 has 14 amino acids.

This clonotype was counted many times. The chain carries TRBV7-2 and TRBJ2-7, with D uncertain. V was cut by 1 base and J by 0 bases, with 13 bases left in between. This CDR3 spans 16 amino acids. In germline, CDR1 is SGHTA, CDR2 FQGNSA. The CDR3 DNA reads TGTGCCAGCAGCTTAGAGTCCGGCAGGTACTCCTACGAGCAGTACTTC. Translation gives CASSLESGRYSYEQYF.

This rearrangement joins TRBV7-9 to TRBJ2-5; TRBD2 matches 11 bases. CDR3 size: 14 residues. Per germline, CDR1 SEHNR and CDR2 FQNEAQ (reference sequence). V gave up 4 bases and J gave up 12 bases; unmatched junction bases: 10. The CDR3 sequence is CASSSAGTSGEEYF. The DNA of the CDR3 is TGTGCCAGCAGCTCAGCCGGGACTAGCGGCGAAGAGTACTTC.

This chain joins TRBV20-1 and TRBJ1-5; the D gene is possibly TRBD1 (5 bases). V lost 3 bases and J lost 6, with 12 bases in between. Germline V CDR1 and CDR2: DFQATT, SNEGSKA (reference sequence). The CDR3 covers 13 residues. CDR3: CSASVGPTQPQHF. In DNA, the CDR3 is TGCAGTGCTAGCGTGGGGCCAACTCAGCCCCAGCATTTT.

This clonotype was counted ten times or more. This chain links TRBV10-3 with TRBJ2-1; TRBD2 aligns across 8 bases. V trimming: 2 bases; J trimming: 5 bases; junction bases outside the gene matches: 5. Germline loops: CDR1 ENHRY, CDR2 SYGVKD. This CDR3 has 15 residues. The CDR3 DNA reads TGTGCCATCAGTGAGCTGGCGGGGGGCAACAATGAGCAGTTCTTC. Translation: CAISELAGGNNEQFF.

This clonotype was observed many times. The chain has TRBV6-1 and TRBJ2-5; TRBD2 aligns across 10 bases. CDR1 MNHNS and CDR2 SASEGT come from the germline V gene. The V segment lost 7 bases and the J segment 5 bases; nucleotides outside the gene matches: 13. The CDR3 is made up of 16 amino acids. CDR3 in amino acids: CASKRGLAVTLETQYF. CDR3 nucleotides: TGTGCCAGCAAGCGCGGACTAGCGGTAACCCTGGAGACCCAGTACTTC.

This clonotype was detected only a few times. An end of the junction does not agree with germline; a read error may underlie this. The rearrangement joins TRBV5-1 to TRBJ1-6; no clear D gene. The germline V gene encodes CDR1 SGHRS and CDR2 YFSETQ. The CDR3 has 15 residues. The CDR3 protein is CASSLGRSSNSPLHF. As DNA, the CDR3 is TGCGCCAGCAGCTTGGGCCGGTCCTCTAATTCACCCCTCCACTTT. The full variable domain, with the rest looked up from reference TRBV5-1 and TRBJ1-6, is KAGVTQTPRYLIKTRGQQVTLSCSPISGHRSVSWYQQTPGQGLQFLFEYFSETQRNKGNFPGRFSGRQFSNSRSEMNVSTLELGDSALYLCASSLGRSSNSPLHFGNGTRLTVT.

This clonotype was seen many times. The V call is TRBV7-3, the J call TRBJ2-1; 8 nucleotides match TRBD2. The V gene end was trimmed by 6 bases and the J gene end by 0 bases; junction bases not matched to a gene: 4. This CDR3 spans 15 amino acids. Germline assignment: CDR1 SGHTA and CDR2 FQGTGA. The CDR3 loop is CASSKRESSYNEQFF. The CDR3, as DNA: TGTGCCAGCAGTAAGCGGGAGAGCTCCTACAATGAGCAGTTCTTC.

This clonotype was counted ten times or more. The chain recombines TRBV4-2 with TRBJ2-1; TRBD2 agrees at 15 bases. The CDR3 sequence is 16 residues long. V shed 1 base, J shed 7 bases, and the junction held 2 bases outside the gene matches. The germline gives CDR1 LGHNA, CDR2 YNFKEQ. The CDR3 bases are TGTGCCAGCAGCCAAGGGACTAGCGGGAGGGTTAATGAGCAGTTCTTC. The encoded protein is CASSQGTSGRVNEQFF.

This clonotype was picked up a small number of times. For the CDR3, the DNA is TGTGCCAGCTCACCATCTATACTGCCCTACAATGAGCAGTTCTTC. It codes for CASSPSILPYNEQFF. The V and J genes are TRBV18 and TRBJ2-1; no clear D. V was cut by 2 bases and J by 2 bases, with 10 bases left in between. This CDR3 spans 15 amino acids. The V gene's germline CDR1 is KGHSH and CDR2 LQKENI.

This clonotype appeared many times. The chain recombines TRBV29-1 with TRBJ2-7; 7 nucleotides align to TRBD1. This CDR3 comprises 13 residues. The germline V gene has CDR1 SQVTM and CDR2 ANQGSEA. V shed 4 bases, J shed 4 bases, and the junction held 7 bases outside the gene matches. The CDR3: CSVVLKQGYEQYF. The CDR3 DNA reads as TGCAGCGTTGTCCTCAAACAGGGGTACGAGCAGTACTTC.

The gene calls are TRBV20-1 and TRBJ1-4; 7 bases agree with TRBD1. CDR3 length: 13 residues. Germline assignment: CDR1 DFQATT and CDR2 SNEGSKA (reference sequence). The J segment lost 4 bases and the V segment lost 8 bases, leaving 7 bases of the junction unmatched. The CDR3 spells CSSPGQNNEKLFF. As DNA, the CDR3 is TGCAGTTCGCCGGGACAGAATAATGAAAAACTGTTTTTT.